Listed below are T cell receptor beta chains from one sample, sequenced in a study of shared clonotypes between healthy human individuals. Method: immunoSEQ multiplex PCR; TCRdb's copy keeps in-frame clones and lacks some. The table has around 560,000 clones, 85% to 95% seen once; the top ten hold over 0.09%. The sample taken for sequencing was naive CD8+ T cells sorted from blood. These TCRs come from a woman between 25 and 40 years old in good health. The conserved cysteine and the conserved F or W are not part of the CDR3 here. The order of the fields is J gene, V gene, D gene, CDR3 protein. The D gene is left open where the match is weak.

>TRBJ2-7|TRBV5-8|TRBD2
ASSTWTSGTPLSEQY
>TRBJ2-7|TRBV5-8|NA
ASSLVAGSYEQY
>TRBJ2-5|TRBV28|NA
ASSSWEEGTEEQY
>TRBJ2-7|TRBV14|TRBD2
ASEVAGEQY
>TRBJ2-1|TRBV30|TRBD2
AWTRSGRRWDEQF
>TRBJ1-1|TRBV28|NA
ASSLAGANTEAF
>TRBJ2-3|TRBV7-2|NA
ASSLNTGFSDTQY
>TRBJ2-7|TRBV28|TRBD2
ASSFSREGYEQY
>TRBJ2-2|TRBV10-3|NA
AILFQNTGELF
>TRBJ2-7|TRBV29-1|NA
SVPRAGGGYEQY
>TRBJ2-1|TRBV6-5|NA
ASSSYQGSYNEQF
>NA|TRBV5-1|NA
ASSPDTDEQY
>TRBJ1-5|TRBV27|NA
ASSFSSNQPQH
>TRBJ2-7|TRBV10-2|NA
ASRMEGTREQY
>TRBJ2-1|TRBV7-6|TRBD2
ASSLVTSGYNEQF
>TRBJ1-4|TRBV16|NA
ASSQVGEEKLF
>TRBJ1-4|TRBV12-2|NA
ASRLVALPNEKLF
>TRBJ2-7|TRBV11-3|NA
ASSRRTTGSEQY
>TRBJ2-3|TRBV15|NA
ATSRGRAFTDTQY
>TRBJ2-5|TRBV5-5|NA
ASSFLSGSQETQY
>TRBJ2-7|TRBV28|NA
ASSLSSYEQY
>TRBJ2-5|TRBV10-3|NA
AISEPTGTHQETQY
>TRBJ2-1|TRBV6-1|NA
ASSEGRTRYNEQF
>TRBJ2-7|TRBV6-5|TRBD2
ASSYSREVDYEQY
>NA|TRBV4-1|TRBD1
ASSLDPDRHFEQY
>TRBJ2-7|TRBV27|NA
ASSFGRPSYEQY
>TRBJ1-2|TRBV5-5|TRBD1
ASSLPDRVLDGYT
>TRBJ2-7|TRBV30|NA
AWSIWGEYEQY
>TRBJ1-2|TRBV15|TRBD1
ATSRGANRGLGGYT
>TRBJ2-7|TRBV10-2|NA
ASSEPPRDEQY
>TRBJ2-1|TRBV27|TRBD2
ASSLFGTSGRDEQF
>TRBJ2-2|TRBV7-9|NA
ASSVSGTGELF
>TRBJ1-2|TRBV27|TRBD1
ASSHGTVYGYT
>TRBJ1-1|TRBV2|NA
ASSEWGDTEAF
>TRBJ2-5|TRBV7-9|NA
ASSHQTNLPETQY
>TRBJ2-7|TRBV5-5|NA
ASSLYPVGEQY
>TRBJ2-5|TRBV27|NA
ASRKDGPRETQY
>TRBJ1-3|TRBV11-2|TRBD1
ASSVYGTGPDTIY
>TRBJ2-7|TRBV5-4|NA
ASSLRGATYEQY
>TRBJ1-1|TRBV27|TRBD1
ASSSGPGGFSEAF
>TRBJ2-7|TRBV28|TRBD2
ASSFSLAGARYEQY
>TRBJ1-5|TRBV27|TRBD1
ASSLRTGSNQPQH
>TRBJ2-1|TRBV21-1|NA
ASSRLAGVAQNEQF
>TRBJ1-6|TRBV13|NA
ASSLGGRHSPLH
>TRBJ1-2|TRBV5-1|NA
ASRGWRGNYGYT
>TRBJ2-5|TRBV27|TRBD2
ASSRTSRNLQETQY
>TRBJ1-2|TRBV28|NA
ASSLGSFGYT
>TRBJ1-5|TRBV15|NA
ATSRERTREPQH
>TRBJ2-7|TRBV28|NA
ASRRSYEQY
>TRBJ2-1|TRBV7-6|TRBD2
ASSLGQGTSGVPYNEQF
>TRBJ2-7|TRBV5-5|TRBD1
ASSLEIGQGAYEQY
>TRBJ2-3|TRBV7-9|NA
ASSLATGGATDTQY
>TRBJ2-7|TRBV28|TRBD2
ASSRDQSGGRAYEQY
>TRBJ2-3|TRBV28|NA
ASSKEGTWGGTDTQY
>TRBJ2-1|TRBV27|TRBD1
ASWTGSYNEQF
>TRBJ2-1|TRBV7-9|TRBD2
ASSLGLAGGEQF
>TRBJ2-7|TRBV4-1|TRBD1
ASSPGQGGYEQY
>TRBJ2-1|TRBV5-4|TRBD2
ASSMGLAGEQF